These T cell receptor beta chains were read from a single sample in a study of blood T cell repertoires in COVID-19. Assay used: immunoSEQ multiplex PCR; TCRdb lists only in-frame clones, some missing. The table records more than 100,000 clones, roughly 70% of them present only once. The specimen sequenced was peripheral blood. The receptors were sampled from a human donor with acute or convalescent COVID-19. The donor label of this sample is uncertain. The CDR3 runs from the conserved cysteine through the conserved F or W. The D gene is left open where the match is weak. Only some rows state a clone size, as once, few, many or a class for expanded clones.

TRBV7-9	TRBJ2-5	TRBD2	many	CASRTTGLGSETQYF	TGTGCCAGCAGAACAACTGGACTAGGAAGTGAGACCCAGTACTTC
TRBV12-5	TRBJ2-7	TRBD1	NA	CASGLGTGTGGYEQYF	TGTGCTAGTGGTTTGGGGACCGGGACAGGGGGCTACGAGCAGTACTTC
TRBV9	TRBJ2-5	TRBD2	few	CASSSRGGPKETQYF	TGTGCCAGCAGCTCTCGCGGGGGGCCCAAAGAGACCCAGTACTTC
TRBV6-5	TRBJ2-5	NA	NA	CASSYFAEQETQYF	TGTGCCAGCAGTTACTTTGCGGAACAAGAGACCCAGTACTTC
TRBV6-5	TRBJ2-7	TRBD2	NA	CASIKQGGYEQYF	TGTGCCAGCATTAAGCAGGGAGGGTACGAGCAGTACTTC
TRBV24-1	TRBJ2-2	TRBD2	once	CATSDPLERGANTGELFF	TGTGCCACCAGTGACCCTCTGGAGCGGGGTGCGAACACCGGGGAGCTGTTTTTT
TRBV5-1	TRBJ1-6	NA	many	CASSLDSLTNSPLHF	TGCGCCAGCAGCTTGGACAGTCTTACTAATTCACCCCTCCACTTT
TRBV21-1	TRBJ1-2	NA	NA	CASSARRGGYTF	TGTGCCAGCAGCGCAAGGCGCGGAGGCTACACCTTC
TRBV7-2	TRBJ1-5	TRBD1	NA	CASSLYTGGQPQHF	TGTGCCAGCAGCTTATACACAGGGGGACAGCCCCAGCATTTT
TRBV7-8	TRBJ1-1	NA	once	CASSDRRISNTEAFF	TGTGCCAGCAGCGATAGGAGGATATCGAACACTGAAGCTTTCTTT
TRBV5-6	TRBJ2-2	NA	NA	CASSLEQTGRTGELFF	TGTGCCAGCAGCTTGGAACAGACAGGGAGGACCGGGGAGCTGTTTTTT
TRBV25-1	TRBJ1-6	TRBD1	NA	CASSTGQGYNSPLHF	TGTGCCAGCAGTACCGGACAGGGGTATAATTCACCCCTCCACTTT
TRBV6-6	TRBJ1-6	NA	NA	CASSYSRAGDSPLHF	TGTGCCAGCAGTTACTCGAGGGCAGGGGATTCACCCCTCCACTTT
TRBV24-1	TRBJ1-1	TRBD1	NA	CATSEGQGAGNTEAFF	TGTGCCACCAGTGAAGGACAGGGGGCCGGGAACACTGAAGCTTTCTTT
TRBV6-1	TRBJ1-5	NA	NA	CASSETRYNQPQHF	TGTGCCAGCAGTGAGACCAGGTACAATCAGCCCCAGCATTTT
TRBV5-6	TRBJ2-5	NA	NA	CASSLAFSGTEETQYF	TGTGCCAGCAGCTTGGCCTTTTCGGGGACTGAAGAGACCCAGTACTTC
TRBV7-9	TRBJ2-5	TRBD1	NA	CASTVQGVKETQYF	TGTGCCAGCACCGTACAGGGGGTAAAAGAGACCCAGTACTTC
TRBV6-1	TRBJ2-6	NA	NA	CASSEALGVSGANVLTF	TGTGCCAGCAGTGAAGCGCTAGGGGTATCTGGGGCCAACGTCCTGACTTTC
TRBV30	TRBJ1-2	TRBD1	NA	CAWSPGQGNYGYTF	TGTGCCTGGAGCCCGGGACAGGGAAACTATGGCTACACCTTC
TRBV28	TRBJ1-4	TRBD1	NA	CASRAGQANEKLFF	TGTGCCAGCAGGGCGGGACAGGCTAATGAAAAACTGTTTTTT
TRBV19	TRBJ1-2	TRBD1	NA	CASSIGTVNYGYTF	TGTGCCAGTAGTATCGGGACAGTCAACTATGGCTACACCTTC
TRBV4-2	TRBJ2-3	TRBD2	NA	CASSQAGGPSTDTQYF	TGTGCCAGCAGCCAAGCGGGGGGGCCTAGCACAGATACGCAGTATTTT
TRBV28	TRBJ1-3	TRBD1	NA	CASSLQGVASGNTIYF	TGTGCCAGCAGTCTGCAGGGGGTCGCCTCTGGAAACACCATATATTTT
TRBV25-1	TRBJ1-5	TRBD1	many	CASSETGNQPQHF	TGTGCCAGCAGTGAGACAGGGAATCAGCCCCAGCATTTT
TRBV27	TRBJ1-2	TRBD1	few	CASSSQGAFYGYTF	TGTGCCAGCAGTTCACAGGGGGCCTTCTATGGCTACACCTTC
TRBV30	TRBJ2-3	TRBD2	NA	CAWSQRGGIFADTQYF	TGTGCCTGGAGCCAGCGGGGGGGAATTTTCGCAGATACGCAGTATTTT
TRBV14	TRBJ1-1	TRBD1	few	CASRGAGQGFTEAFF	TGTGCCAGCAGGGGGGCGGGACAGGGATTCACTGAAGCTTTCTTT
TRBV19	TRBJ1-4	NA	NA	CASQPGSRKLFF	TGTGCCAGTCAGCCAGGGTCCCGAAAACTGTTTTTT
TRBV7-6	TRBJ2-2	NA	NA	CASSLRGQGGTGELFF	TGTGCCAGCAGCTTAAGGGGCCAGGGAGGCACCGGGGAGCTGTTTTTT
TRBV18	TRBJ1-4	NA	NA	CASSPSGYNEKLFF	TGTGCCAGCTCACCATCAGGGTATAATGAAAAACTGTTTTTT
TRBV5-1	TRBJ1-4	NA	NA	CASSLEGDLMSKLFF	TGCGCCAGCAGCTTGGAAGGGGACTTAATGTCGAAACTGTTTTTT
TRBV5-5	TRBJ1-2	NA	NA	CASSRSAGRYGYTF	TGTGCCAGCAGCCGGAGCGCCGGGAGATATGGCTACACCTTC
TRBV6-6	TRBJ1-2	TRBD1	once	CASRDRGQDGYTF	TGTGCCAGCAGGGACAGGGGGCAAGATGGCTACACCTTC
TRBV28	TRBJ2-3	TRBD1	NA	CASLETGPLTDTQYF	TGTGCCAGTCTTGAGACAGGGCCACTCACAGATACGCAGTATTTT
TRBV19	TRBJ2-7	TRBD1	few	CASSMGTDTYEQYF	TGTGCCAGTAGTATGGGGACAGACACCTACGAGCAGTACTTC
TRBV24-1	TRBJ2-2	NA	NA	CATSDRQATGELFF	TGTGCCACCAGTGATCGCCAGGCCACCGGGGAGCTGTTTTTT
TRBV4-1	TRBJ2-7	NA	few	CASSQVWKYSPSYEQYF	TGCGCCAGCAGCCAAGTCTGGAAATACAGTCCCTCCTACGAGCAGTACTTC
TRBV30	TRBJ1-1	NA	NA	CAWGEVGPTEAFF	TGTGCCTGGGGGGAGGTGGGACCCACTGAAGCTTTCTTT
TRBV2	TRBJ1-3	NA	NA	CASSEYSPYGNTIYF	TGTGCCAGCAGTGAGTACAGCCCGTATGGAAACACCATATATTTT
TRBV30	TRBJ1-5	NA	NA	CAWPRRRNQPQHF	TGTGCCTGGCCCCGGAGGCGCAATCAGCCCCAGCATTTT
TRBV30	TRBJ1-1	NA	NA	CAWSAPRRVAFF	TGTGCCTGGAGTGCACCACGGAGGGTGGCTTTCTTT
TRBV6-5	TRBJ2-1	TRBD2	NA	CASQTPGGLWEQFF	TGTGCCAGCCAGACCCCGGGGGGGCTTTGGGAGCAGTTCTTC
TRBV19	TRBJ1-2	NA	NA	CASSIDHTVNNYGYTF	TGTGCCAGTAGTATAGATCATACGGTTAACAACTATGGCTACACCTTC
TRBV5-5	TRBJ2-2	TRBD1	many	CASSLQGARVTGELFF	TGTGCCAGCAGCCTACAGGGGGCGCGAGTCACCGGGGAGCTGTTTTTT
TRBV29-1	TRBJ2-5	NA	few	CSVGQAQETQYF	TGCAGCGTTGGACAGGCCCAAGAGACCCAGTACTTC
TRBV7-6	TRBJ1-3	NA	NA	CASSLGWGGTIYF	TGTGCCAGCAGCTTAGGATGGGGGGGCACCATATATTTT
TRBV19	TRBJ2-2	NA	NA	CASSIGQSNTGELFF	TGTGCCAGTAGTATTGGACAGTCGAACACCGGGGAGCTGTTTTTT
TRBV1	TRBJ1-6	NA	NA	CTSSLLRNAVSPLHF	TGCACCAGCAGCCTTCTAAGGAACGCGGTTTCACCCCTCCACTTT
TRBV29-1	TRBJ2-5	TRBD2	NA	CSVRSGGDRGTQYF	TGCAGCGTTCGTAGCGGGGGGGACCGGGGGACCCAGTACTTC
TRBV10-3	TRBJ2-3	TRBD1	NA	CAISAGQASDTQYF	TGTGCCATCAGTGCGGGACAGGCAAGTGATACGCAGTATTTT
TRBV5-1	TRBJ2-5	TRBD2	NA	CASSLGPSGGAETQYF	TGCGCCAGCAGCTTGGGTCCCAGCGGGGGGGCCGAGACCCAGTACTTC
TRBV19	TRBJ1-1	NA	NA	CASSIWGGEAFF	TGTGCCAGTAGTATCTGGGGGGGTGAAGCTTTCTTT
TRBV7-9	TRBJ1-1	NA	few	CASHNTRRAMNTEAFF	TGTGCCAGCCACAACACGCGCAGGGCGATGAACACTGAAGCTTTCTTT
TRBV18	TRBJ1-1	TRBD1	once	CASSRTGYGTEAFF	TGTGCCAGCTCGCGGACAGGGTATGGGACTGAAGCTTTCTTT
TRBV9	TRBJ1-1	NA	few	CASSVGGVSTEAFF	TGTGCCAGCAGCGTCGGGGGGGTAAGCACTGAAGCTTTCTTT